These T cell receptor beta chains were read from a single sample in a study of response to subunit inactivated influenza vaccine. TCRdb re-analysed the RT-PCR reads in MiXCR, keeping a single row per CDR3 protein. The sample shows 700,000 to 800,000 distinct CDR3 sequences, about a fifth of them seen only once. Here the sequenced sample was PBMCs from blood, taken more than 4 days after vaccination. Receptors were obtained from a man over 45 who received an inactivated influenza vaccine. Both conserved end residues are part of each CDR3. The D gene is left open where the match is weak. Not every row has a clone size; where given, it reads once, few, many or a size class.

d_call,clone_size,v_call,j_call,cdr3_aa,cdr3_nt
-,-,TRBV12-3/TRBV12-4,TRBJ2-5,CASSLGAKTQYF,TGTGCCAGCAGTTTGGGCGCGAAGACCCAGTACTTC
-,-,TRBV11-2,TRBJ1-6,CASSSTAFGAERSPLHF,TGTGCCAGCAGCTCCACGGCTTTTGGGGCCGAAAGATCTCCCCTCCACTTT
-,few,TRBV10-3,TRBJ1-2,CAHGERLALTLGYGYTF,TGTGCCCACGGGGAAAGACTTGCTCTAACTCTAGGCTATGGCTACACCTTC
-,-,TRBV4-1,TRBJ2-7,CASSHSRQGAYEQYF,TGCGCCAGCAGCCATAGCCGGCAGGGCGCCTACGAGCAGTACTTC
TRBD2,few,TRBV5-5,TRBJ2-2,CASSPRDYLTGELFF,TGTGCCAGCAGCCCCCGGGACTACCTCACCGGGGAGCTGTTTTTT
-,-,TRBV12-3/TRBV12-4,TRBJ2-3,CASSLDYSSTDTQYF,TGTGCCAGCAGTTTGGACTATTCTAGCACAGATACGCAGTATTTT
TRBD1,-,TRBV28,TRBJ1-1,CASWVGQGGMNTEAFF,TGTGCCAGTTGGGTTGGACAGGGGGGCATGAACACTGAAGCTTTCTTT
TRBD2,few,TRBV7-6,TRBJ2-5,CASRSTGTSRETQYF,TGTGCCAGCAGATCCACCGGGACTAGTAGGGAGACCCAGTACTTC
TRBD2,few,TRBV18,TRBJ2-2,CASSPPTGGKKAGELFF,TGTGCCAGCTCACCACCGACGGGGGGGAAAAAGGCCGGGGAGCTGTTTTTT
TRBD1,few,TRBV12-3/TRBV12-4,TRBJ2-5,CASSPPDRSGETQYF,TGTGCCAGCAGTCCCCCGGACAGGTCTGGGGAGACCCAGTACTTC
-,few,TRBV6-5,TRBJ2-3,CASSYSLDVVGTQYF,TGTGCCAGCAGTTACTCCCTAGACGTAGTGGGTACGCAGTATTTT
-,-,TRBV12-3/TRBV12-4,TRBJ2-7,CASSFARTVGEQYF,TGTGCCAGCAGTTTCGCTCGGACAGTCGGCGAGCAGTACTTC
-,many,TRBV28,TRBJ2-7,CASSFTGRYEQYF,TGTGCCAGCAGTTTTACAGGGAGGTACGAGCAGTACTTC
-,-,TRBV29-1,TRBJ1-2,CSVRSSGTKANYGYTF,TGCAGCGTCCGGTCTTCCGGGACCAAGGCTAACTATGGCTACACCTTC
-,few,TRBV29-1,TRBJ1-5,CSVEINSNQPQHF,TGCAGCGTTGAGATAAATAGCAATCAGCCCCAGCATTTT
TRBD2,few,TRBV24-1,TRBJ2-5,CATSDSWGLAGGRETQYF,TGTGCCACCAGTGATTCATGGGGGTTAGCGGGGGGCAGGGAGACCCAGTACTTC
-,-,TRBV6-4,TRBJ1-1,CASSDSRVSGEMNTEAFF,TGTGCCAGCAGTGACTCCCGGGTCTCAGGCGAGATGAACACTGAAGCTTTCTTT
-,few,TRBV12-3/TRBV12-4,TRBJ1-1,CATKRPGEGEAFF,TGTGCCACGAAGAGGCCAGGGGAAGGTGAAGCTTTCTTT
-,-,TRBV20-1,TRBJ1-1,CSARRPGRNTEAFF,TGCAGTGCTAGACGCCCAGGCAGGAACACTGAAGCTTTCTTT
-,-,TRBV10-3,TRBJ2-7,CAIREDGGSFYEQYF,TGTGCCATCAGGGAGGACGGGGGATCGTTCTACGAGCAGTACTTC
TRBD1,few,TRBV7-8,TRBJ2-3,CASSLAPGQADTQYF,TGTGCCAGCAGCTTAGCGCCAGGACAGGCGGATACGCAGTATTTT
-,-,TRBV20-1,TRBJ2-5,CSGKRTPQETQYF,TGCAGTGGCAAAAGGACTCCACAAGAGACCCAGTACTTC
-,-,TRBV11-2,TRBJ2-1,CASSLSHGAENEQFF,TGTGCCAGCAGCTTAAGTCACGGAGCGGAAAATGAGCAGTTCTTC
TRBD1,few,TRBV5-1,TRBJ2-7,CASSSDRFHEQYF,TGCGCCAGCAGCTCGGACAGGTTCCACGAGCAGTACTTC
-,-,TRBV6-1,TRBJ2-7,CASTPHQGREEQYF,TGTGCCAGCACGCCGCACCAGGGGAGGGAGGAGCAGTACTTC
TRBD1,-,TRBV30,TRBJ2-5,CALEWDREIETQYF,TGTGCCCTGGAATGGGACAGGGAAATCGAGACCCAGTACTTC
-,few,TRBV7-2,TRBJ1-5,CASSFSRYNQPQHF,TGTGCCAGCAGCTTCTCCAGGTACAATCAGCCCCAGCATTTT
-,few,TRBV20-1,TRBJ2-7,CSARGATYEQYF,TGCAGTGCTAGAGGGGCTACCTACGAGCAGTACTTC
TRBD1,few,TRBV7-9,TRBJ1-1,CASSPRQGAVNTEAFF,TGTGCCAGCAGCCCGAGACAGGGGGCTGTGAACACTGAAGCTTTCTTT
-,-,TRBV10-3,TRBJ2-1,CAIQGDRGVDEQFF,TGTGCCATCCAGGGGGACCGCGGGGTTGATGAGCAGTTCTTC
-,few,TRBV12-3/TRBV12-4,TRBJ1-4,CASRGPGGKLFF,TGTGCCAGCAGGGGACCGGGGGGAAAACTGTTTTTT
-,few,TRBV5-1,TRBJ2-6,CASSLPVSPPPGSGANVLTF,TGCGCCAGCAGCTTGCCGGTATCCCCTCCCCCCGGCTCTGGGGCCAACGTCCTGACTTTC
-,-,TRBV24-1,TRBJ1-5,CAIGGSGRRTDTQHF,TGTGCCATAGGAGGGAGCGGGAGGCGCACAGATACGCAGCATTTT
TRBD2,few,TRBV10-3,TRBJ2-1,CAISEASGRVGEQFF,TGTGCCATCAGTGAGGCTAGCGGGAGAGTAGGGGAGCAGTTCTTC
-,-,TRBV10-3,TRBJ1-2,CAISELPDSHGYTF,TGTGCCATCAGTGAGTTACCGGACAGTCATGGCTACACCTTC
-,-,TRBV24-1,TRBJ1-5,CATSDFWSNQPQHF,TGTGCCACCAGTGATTTTTGGAGCAATCAGCCCCAGCATTTT
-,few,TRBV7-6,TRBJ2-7,CASSLAAFPRGDYEQYF,TGTGCCAGCAGCTTAGCGGCCTTCCCCCGCGGAGACTACGAGCAGTACTTC
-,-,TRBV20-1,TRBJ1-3,CSARAGPGNTIYF,TGCAGTGCTAGAGCAGGTCCTGGAAACACCATATATTTT
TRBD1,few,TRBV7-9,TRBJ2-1,CASSLGPGQGRLSEQFF,TGTGCCAGCAGCTTAGGCCCTGGACAGGGACGGCTAAGTGAGCAGTTCTTC